The rows below give T cell receptor beta chains drawn from one sample of a study of blood T cell repertoires in COVID-19. The method was immunoSEQ multiplex PCR; TCRdb's version includes in-frame clones alone and lacks a portion of them. The sample has a few hundred thousand clones, 86% seen once. Sequencing was performed on peripheral blood. The receptors derive from a woman in her twenties or thirties with active or convalescent COVID-19. Both conserved end residues are part of each CDR3. A D gene is named only where the DNA matches it firmly. Clone size is not always given. Where it is, it says once, few, many or a class for expanded clones.

J gene: TRBJ1-2; D gene: TRBD1; clone size: NA; V gene: TRBV5-3; CDR3 protein: CARSSRPEGQGLELVTF; CDR3 DNA: TGTGCCAGAAGCTCGAGACCCGAGGGACAGGGCCTTGAGCTGGTCACCTTC
J gene: TRBJ1-2; D gene: NA; clone size: NA; V gene: TRBV4-3; CDR3 protein: CASSQDLVVYGYTF; CDR3 DNA: TGCGCCAGCAGCCAAGATCTGGTAGTCTATGGCTACACCTTC
J gene: TRBJ1-1; D gene: NA; clone size: NA; V gene: TRBV5-1; CDR3 protein: CASSLRKGDTEAFF; CDR3 DNA: TGCGCCAGCAGCTTGCGCAAGGGGGACACTGAAGCTTTCTTT
J gene: TRBJ1-1; D gene: TRBD1; clone size: once; V gene: TRBV5-4; CDR3 protein: CASRIDQGGLTEAFF; CDR3 DNA: TGTGCCAGCAGGATTGACCAGGGGGGATTGACTGAAGCTTTCTTT
J gene: TRBJ1-4; D gene: NA; clone size: NA; V gene: TRBV12-3/TRBV12-4; CDR3 protein: CASSFVREKLFF; CDR3 DNA: TGTGCCAGCAGTTTTGTGAGGGAAAAACTGTTTTTT
J gene: TRBJ1-3; D gene: TRBD1; clone size: NA; V gene: TRBV9; CDR3 protein: CASSVRTGAGNTIYF; CDR3 DNA: TGTGCCAGCAGCGTCCGGACAGGGGCAGGAAACACCATATATTTT
J gene: TRBJ1-5; D gene: TRBD1; clone size: NA; V gene: TRBV10-1; CDR3 protein: CASSRTGGLEQPQHF; CDR3 DNA: TGCGCCAGCAGCCGGACAGGGGGACTTGAGCAGCCCCAGCATTTT
J gene: TRBJ1-2; D gene: TRBD1; clone size: few; V gene: TRBV30; CDR3 protein: CAWSVGDRGGYGYTF; CDR3 DNA: TGTGCCTGGAGTGTAGGGGACAGGGGCGGCTATGGCTACACCTTC
J gene: TRBJ2-5; D gene: TRBD1; clone size: once; V gene: TRBV5-6; CDR3 protein: CASSLWDRGRQTQYF; CDR3 DNA: TGTGCCAGCAGCTTGTGGGACAGGGGGAGGCAGACCCAGTACTTC
J gene: TRBJ1-5; D gene: NA; clone size: NA; V gene: TRBV12-3/TRBV12-4; CDR3 protein: CASSLESKPQHF; CDR3 DNA: TGTGCCAGCAGTTTAGAGTCTAAGCCCCAGCATTTT
J gene: TRBJ1-1; D gene: NA; clone size: once; V gene: TRBV25-1; CDR3 protein: CASSWGTPNTEAFF; CDR3 DNA: TGTGCCAGCAGCTGGGGGACACCGAACACTGAAGCTTTCTTT
J gene: TRBJ1-4; D gene: NA; clone size: NA; V gene: TRBV19; CDR3 protein: CASTKVSRSPSNEKLFF; CDR3 DNA: TGTGCCAGTACTAAGGTTTCTAGATCACCGAGTAATGAAAAACTGTTTTTT
J gene: TRBJ1-1; D gene: TRBD1; clone size: NA; V gene: TRBV7-2; CDR3 protein: CASSLVGGRDRAEAFF; CDR3 DNA: TGTGCCAGCAGCTTAGTAGGGGGACGGGACAGGGCTGAAGCTTTCTTT
J gene: TRBJ2-7; D gene: TRBD1; clone size: NA; V gene: TRBV10-1; CDR3 protein: CASSGTENLREQYF; CDR3 DNA: TGCGCCAGCAGCGGGACAGAAAACCTACGGGAGCAGTACTTC
J gene: TRBJ2-7; D gene: NA; clone size: NA; V gene: TRBV19; CDR3 protein: CASSTVAQGEQYF; CDR3 DNA: TGTGCCAGTAGTACGGTAGCCCAGGGAGAGCAGTACTTC
J gene: TRBJ1-3; D gene: NA; clone size: NA; V gene: TRBV21-1; CDR3 protein: CASKQGRNTIYF; CDR3 DNA: TGTGCCAGCAAACAGGGCAGAAACACCATATATTTT
J gene: TRBJ2-2; D gene: NA; clone size: NA; V gene: TRBV7-8; CDR3 protein: CASSLRTGELFF; CDR3 DNA: TGTGCCAGCAGCCTGAGAACCGGGGAGCTGTTTTTT
J gene: TRBJ1-1; D gene: NA; clone size: NA; V gene: TRBV19; CDR3 protein: CASSITGKSTEAFF; CDR3 DNA: TGTGCCAGTAGTATCACAGGGAAGAGCACTGAAGCTTTCTTT
J gene: TRBJ2-3; D gene: NA; clone size: NA; V gene: TRBV14; CDR3 protein: CASSQEGRWLAITDTQYF; CDR3 DNA: TGTGCCAGCAGCCAAGAGGGAAGGTGGCTAGCGATTACAGATACGCAGTATTTT
J gene: TRBJ2-7; D gene: TRBD1; clone size: NA; V gene: TRBV28; CDR3 protein: CASSRGGGYEQYF; CDR3 DNA: TGTGCCAGCAGTAGAGGGGGCGGGTACGAGCAGTACTTC
J gene: TRBJ1-3; D gene: NA; clone size: few; V gene: TRBV29-1; CDR3 protein: CSAAGGEGISGNTIYF; CDR3 DNA: TGCAGCGCCGCCGGAGGGGAAGGTATCTCTGGAAACACCATATATTTT
J gene: TRBJ2-1; D gene: TRBD2; clone size: NA; V gene: TRBV7-8; CDR3 protein: CASRRNSGGQSNEQFF; CDR3 DNA: TGTGCCAGCAGACGCAATAGCGGGGGCCAAAGCAATGAGCAGTTCTTC
J gene: TRBJ2-2; D gene: TRBD1; clone size: NA; V gene: TRBV19; CDR3 protein: CASSGTGWDLNTGELFF; CDR3 DNA: TGTGCCAGTAGCGGGACAGGGTGGGATCTAAACACCGGGGAGCTGTTTTTT
J gene: TRBJ1-2; D gene: TRBD1; clone size: few; V gene: TRBV7-9; CDR3 protein: CASTPSGTGGHYGYTF; CDR3 DNA: TGTGCCAGCACCCCGTCCGGGACAGGGGGCCACTATGGCTACACCTTC
J gene: TRBJ2-3; D gene: NA; clone size: NA; V gene: TRBV7-6; CDR3 protein: CASSGETGSTDTQYF; CDR3 DNA: TGTGCCAGCAGCGGCGAAACCGGGAGCACAGATACGCAGTATTTT
J gene: TRBJ1-1; D gene: NA; clone size: few; V gene: TRBV4-3; CDR3 protein: CASSQVERNTEAFF; CDR3 DNA: TGCGCCAGCAGCCAAGTCGAGCGTAACACTGAAGCTTTCTTT
J gene: TRBJ2-3; D gene: NA; clone size: few; V gene: TRBV3-1/TRBV3-2; CDR3 protein: CASSTRDTQYF; CDR3 DNA: TGTGCCAGCAGCACTCGAGATACGCAGTATTTT
J gene: TRBJ1-3; D gene: TRBD1; clone size: NA; V gene: TRBV6-6; CDR3 protein: CASTRDRVIAIYF; CDR3 DNA: TGTGCCAGCACCCGAGACAGGGTTATCGCCATATATTTT
J gene: TRBJ1-2; D gene: NA; clone size: NA; V gene: TRBV2; CDR3 protein: CASTPAAGYGYTF; CDR3 DNA: TGTGCCAGCACCCCCGCGGCGGGCTATGGCTACACCTTC
J gene: TRBJ2-7; D gene: TRBD1; clone size: once; V gene: TRBV2; CDR3 protein: CASSGGDRSYEQYF; CDR3 DNA: TGTGCCAGCAGTGGGGGGGACAGGAGCTACGAGCAGTACTTC
J gene: TRBJ1-2; D gene: NA; clone size: NA; V gene: TRBV7-8; CDR3 protein: CASSLASAFYTF; CDR3 DNA: TGTGCCAGCAGCTTAGCGAGTGCGTTCTACACCTTC
J gene: TRBJ2-2; D gene: NA; clone size: NA; V gene: TRBV6-5; CDR3 protein: CASSLGLMNTGELFF; CDR3 DNA: TGTGCCAGCAGTTTAGGACTTATGAACACCGGGGAGCTGTTTTTT
J gene: TRBJ1-1; D gene: TRBD1; clone size: NA; V gene: TRBV28; CDR3 protein: CASSNNRQGRGTEAFF; CDR3 DNA: TGTGCCAGCAGTAACAACCGACAGGGCCGAGGCACTGAAGCTTTCTTT
J gene: TRBJ2-3; D gene: TRBD2; clone size: NA; V gene: TRBV6-2/TRBV6-3; CDR3 protein: CASSDRTSGIADTQYF; CDR3 DNA: TGTGCCAGCAGTGACCGGACTAGCGGGATCGCAGATACGCAGTATTTT
J gene: TRBJ2-7; D gene: NA; clone size: NA; V gene: TRBV4-3; CDR3 protein: CASSQALYYEQYF; CDR3 DNA: TGCGCCAGCAGCCAAGCCCTCTACTACGAGCAGTACTTC
J gene: TRBJ2-2; D gene: TRBD1; clone size: NA; V gene: TRBV9; CDR3 protein: CASSAGGQNTGELFF; CDR3 DNA: TGTGCCAGCAGCGCAGGGGGACAGAACACCGGGGAGCTGTTTTTT
J gene: TRBJ1-4; D gene: TRBD1; clone size: NA; V gene: TRBV29-1; CDR3 protein: CSVKTGGGEKLFF; CDR3 DNA: TGCAGCGTAAAGACAGGGGGTGGTGAAAAACTGTTTTTT
J gene: TRBJ1-3; D gene: NA; clone size: NA; V gene: TRBV27; CDR3 protein: CASSFRGGPSGNTIYF; CDR3 DNA: TGTGCCAGCAGTTTTCGCGGGGGACCCTCTGGAAACACCATATATTTT
J gene: TRBJ2-7; D gene: TRBD1; clone size: NA; V gene: TRBV28; CDR3 protein: CASSRDRELESYEQYF; CDR3 DNA: TGTGCCAGCAGTCGGGACAGGGAACTCGAGAGCTACGAGCAGTACTTC
J gene: TRBJ2-7; D gene: NA; clone size: NA; V gene: TRBV14; CDR3 protein: CASSQDRGIGEQYF; CDR3 DNA: TGTGCCAGCAGCCAAGATCGGGGGATAGGCGAGCAGTACTTC
J gene: TRBJ2-1; D gene: NA; clone size: NA; V gene: TRBV4-2; CDR3 protein: CASSQVPGVNEQFF; CDR3 DNA: TGTGCCAGCAGCCAAGTTCCTGGAGTCAATGAGCAGTTCTTC
J gene: TRBJ2-5; D gene: TRBD1; clone size: NA; V gene: TRBV9; CDR3 protein: CASSVVGQAQETQYF; CDR3 DNA: TGTGCCAGCAGCGTAGTTGGACAGGCCCAAGAGACCCAGTACTTC
J gene: TRBJ2-7; D gene: TRBD1; clone size: NA; V gene: TRBV7-9; CDR3 protein: CASSLNNQGVSYEQYF; CDR3 DNA: TGTGCCAGCAGCTTAAATAACCAGGGGGTCTCCTACGAGCAGTACTTC
J gene: TRBJ2-5; D gene: NA; clone size: NA; V gene: TRBV28; CDR3 protein: CASSYGDSKHETQYF; CDR3 DNA: TGTGCCAGCAGTTATGGAGACTCCAAGCACGAGACCCAGTACTTC
J gene: TRBJ1-4; D gene: NA; clone size: NA; V gene: TRBV30; CDR3 protein: CAWSLGGAGEKLFF; CDR3 DNA: TGTGCCTGGAGTCTGGGGGGAGCCGGTGAAAAACTGTTTTTT
J gene: TRBJ1-3; D gene: NA; clone size: NA; V gene: TRBV30; CDR3 protein: CAWTDNPGNTIYF; CDR3 DNA: TGTGCCTGGACGGACAATCCCGGAAACACCATATATTTT
J gene: TRBJ2-7; D gene: TRBD1; clone size: NA; V gene: TRBV24-1; CDR3 protein: CATSDPRTGFNNEQYF; CDR3 DNA: TGTGCCACCAGTGACCCCCGGACAGGGTTTAACAACGAGCAGTACTTC
J gene: TRBJ2-7; D gene: NA; clone size: NA; V gene: TRBV25-1; CDR3 protein: CASSEGGSGWDSTYEQYF; CDR3 DNA: TGTGCCAGCAGTGAAGGAGGATCGGGGTGGGATAGCACCTACGAGCAGTACTTC
J gene: TRBJ1-5; D gene: NA; clone size: NA; V gene: TRBV6-2/TRBV6-3; CDR3 protein: CASSLTGAYSNQPQHF; CDR3 DNA: TGTGCCAGCAGCCTGACAGGTGCCTATAGCAATCAGCCCCAGCATTTT
J gene: TRBJ1-5; D gene: NA; clone size: NA; V gene: TRBV28; CDR3 protein: CASSLGRRSSGKPQHF; CDR3 DNA: TGTGCCAGCAGTTTAGGACGTCGGTCGAGCGGGAAACCCCAGCATTTT
J gene: TRBJ1-1; D gene: NA; clone size: NA; V gene: TRBV6-5; CDR3 protein: CASSPAGRGPTEAFF; CDR3 DNA: TGTGCCAGCAGCCCGGCGGGCCGGGGTCCAACTGAAGCTTTCTTT
J gene: TRBJ1-2; D gene: NA; clone size: NA; V gene: TRBV28; CDR3 protein: CASSWGRGQGGYTF; CDR3 DNA: TGTGCCAGCAGTTGGGGCAGGGGCCAGGGTGGCTACACCTTC
J gene: TRBJ1-2; D gene: NA; clone size: NA; V gene: TRBV19; CDR3 protein: CASSTEDSHNYGYTF; CDR3 DNA: TGTGCCAGTAGTACCGAGGACAGCCATAACTATGGCTACACCTTC
J gene: TRBJ2-7; D gene: TRBD1; clone size: once; V gene: TRBV6-5; CDR3 protein: CASGTGTGLFYEQYF; CDR3 DNA: TGTGCCAGTGGGACCGGGACAGGTCTTTTCTACGAGCAGTACTTC